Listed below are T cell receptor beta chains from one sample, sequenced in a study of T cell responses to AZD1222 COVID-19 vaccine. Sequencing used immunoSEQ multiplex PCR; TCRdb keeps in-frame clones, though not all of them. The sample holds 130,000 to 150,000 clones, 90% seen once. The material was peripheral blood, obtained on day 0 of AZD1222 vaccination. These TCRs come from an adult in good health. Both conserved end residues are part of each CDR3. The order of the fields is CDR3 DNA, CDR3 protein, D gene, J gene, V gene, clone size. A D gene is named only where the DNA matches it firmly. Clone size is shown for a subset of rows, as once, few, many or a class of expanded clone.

cdr3_nt: TGTGCCAGCAGCTTAGTAGGTCAGAACTCTGAAGCTTTCTTT
cdr3_aa: CASSLVGQNSEAFF
d_call: .
j_call: TRBJ1-1
v_call: TRBV7-9
clone_size: .

cdr3_nt: TGTGCCAGCAGGGGGGTAGCGGGAGGTAGGGAGACCCAGTACTTC
cdr3_aa: CASRGVAGGRETQYF
d_call: TRBD2
j_call: TRBJ2-5
v_call: TRBV6-5
clone_size: many

cdr3_nt: TGTGCCAGCCTCCCACAGGGTGGTGGCTACACCTTC
cdr3_aa: CASLPQGGGYTF
d_call: .
j_call: TRBJ1-2
v_call: TRBV19
clone_size: .

cdr3_nt: TGTGCCAGCAGCTTATCAGGTGGCTACACCTTC
cdr3_aa: CASSLSGGYTF
d_call: .
j_call: TRBJ1-2
v_call: TRBV7-9
clone_size: .

cdr3_nt: TGTGCCAGCAGGTCGGCAGGGAATAGCAATCAGCCCCAGCATTTT
cdr3_aa: CASRSAGNSNQPQHF
d_call: .
j_call: TRBJ1-5
v_call: TRBV6-5
clone_size: .

cdr3_nt: TGCGCCAGCAGCTTGTTCGGGGGGCCCGTTTGCACAGATACGCAGTATTTT
cdr3_aa: CASSLFGGPVCTDTQYF
d_call: .
j_call: TRBJ2-3
v_call: TRBV5-1
clone_size: once

cdr3_nt: TGTGCCAGCAGCGGGGAGCCGAACACCGGGGAGCTGTTTTTT
cdr3_aa: CASSGEPNTGELFF
d_call: .
j_call: TRBJ2-2
v_call: TRBV11-1
clone_size: .

cdr3_nt: TGTGCCAGCAGCGTAGGTTCGCCCCCCTATGGCTACACCTTC
cdr3_aa: CASSVGSPPYGYTF
d_call: .
j_call: TRBJ1-2
v_call: TRBV9
clone_size: once

cdr3_nt: TGTGCCAGCAGCCAAGTAGGTCAGCCCCAGCATTTT
cdr3_aa: CASSQVGQPQHF
d_call: .
j_call: TRBJ1-5
v_call: TRBV3-1/TRBV3-2
clone_size: .

cdr3_nt: TGTGCCAGCAGCCAGGGACAGGGGGCGAAGACCCAGTACTTC
cdr3_aa: CASSQGQGAKTQYF
d_call: TRBD1
j_call: TRBJ2-5
v_call: TRBV6-5
clone_size: .

cdr3_nt: TGTGCCAGCAGTGTTTGGGGGCCCATGAACACTGAAGCTTTCTTT
cdr3_aa: CASSVWGPMNTEAFF
d_call: .
j_call: TRBJ1-1
v_call: TRBV2
clone_size: once

cdr3_nt: TGTGCCATCAGTGACCCAACGAACGTCGAGGGGAAAAAAGGTGAAGCTTTCTTT
cdr3_aa: CAISDPTNVEGKKGEAFF
d_call: .
j_call: TRBJ1-1
v_call: TRBV10-3
clone_size: .

cdr3_nt: TGTGCCAGCAGCCAAGGGGGGACAGGGGACGAAAAACTGTTTTTT
cdr3_aa: CASSQGGTGDEKLFF
d_call: TRBD1
j_call: TRBJ1-4
v_call: TRBV7-2
clone_size: .

cdr3_nt: TGTGCCAGCAGTTCGGGGCCGGTGGAAGGGGCCCAGCATTTT
cdr3_aa: CASSSGPVEGAQHF
d_call: .
j_call: TRBJ1-5
v_call: TRBV6-2/TRBV6-3
clone_size: .

cdr3_nt: TGTGCCAGCAGTTTTGGGGCCACCGCTAACTATGGCTACACCTTC
cdr3_aa: CASSFGATANYGYTF
d_call: .
j_call: TRBJ1-2
v_call: TRBV27
clone_size: .

cdr3_nt: TGTGCCAGCAGCTTGGGAAGTAATATCCCCACCTACGAGCAGTACTTC
cdr3_aa: CASSLGSNIPTYEQYF
d_call: .
j_call: TRBJ2-7
v_call: TRBV5-5
clone_size: .

cdr3_nt: TGTGCCAGCAGCCTCAGGAAGGGGGCCCCCTACGAGCAGTACTTC
cdr3_aa: CASSLRKGAPYEQYF
d_call: TRBD1
j_call: TRBJ2-7
v_call: TRBV11-3
clone_size: .

cdr3_nt: TGTGCCAGCAGCTTAGAGGTGGCGGGCAATGGCTACACCTTC
cdr3_aa: CASSLEVAGNGYTF
d_call: .
j_call: TRBJ1-2
v_call: TRBV7-2
clone_size: .

cdr3_nt: TGTGCCAGCAGTTCCTCGGACTTGAACACTGAAGCTTTCTTT
cdr3_aa: CASSSSDLNTEAFF
d_call: .
j_call: TRBJ1-1
v_call: TRBV28
clone_size: .

cdr3_nt: TGTGCCAGCAGCCAACAAGGACAGGGGTTAAGTGGCTACACCTTC
cdr3_aa: CASSQQGQGLSGYTF
d_call: TRBD1
j_call: TRBJ1-2
v_call: TRBV14
clone_size: .

cdr3_nt: TGTGCCAGTAGAAGGGCCGGGGAAGGGACTGAAGCTTTCTTT
cdr3_aa: CASRRAGEGTEAFF
d_call: .
j_call: TRBJ1-1
v_call: TRBV19
clone_size: .

cdr3_nt: TGTGCCAGTAGTATAGAGGGGACCTATGGCTACACCTTC
cdr3_aa: CASSIEGTYGYTF
d_call: .
j_call: TRBJ1-2
v_call: TRBV19
clone_size: .

cdr3_nt: TGTGCCAGCAGCCAAGTAGGAGGGTCGGGCAATCAGCCCCAGCATTTT
cdr3_aa: CASSQVGGSGNQPQHF
d_call: .
j_call: TRBJ1-5
v_call: TRBV4-2
clone_size: .

cdr3_nt: TGCGCCAGCAGCCACCGGGACAGGGGATTCTACGAGCAGTACTTC
cdr3_aa: CASSHRDRGFYEQYF
d_call: TRBD1
j_call: TRBJ2-7
v_call: TRBV5-1
clone_size: .

cdr3_nt: TGTGCCAGTAGTATAGAGTATAGCAATCAGCCCCAGCATTTT
cdr3_aa: CASSIEYSNQPQHF
d_call: .
j_call: TRBJ1-5
v_call: TRBV19
clone_size: few

cdr3_nt: TGCAGTGCTAGAAACGGGACCCAGTACTTC
cdr3_aa: CSARNGTQYF
d_call: .
j_call: TRBJ2-5
v_call: TRBV20-1
clone_size: .

cdr3_nt: TGTGCCAGCAGTTTATCAGTGCAGGGAGCCGGAAACACCATATATTTT
cdr3_aa: CASSLSVQGAGNTIYF
d_call: .
j_call: TRBJ1-3
v_call: TRBV27
clone_size: .

cdr3_nt: TGTGCCAGTAGTTCCAAGACGAGGATACGAGACACTGAAGCTTTCTTT
cdr3_aa: CASSSKTRIRDTEAFF
d_call: .
j_call: TRBJ1-1
v_call: TRBV19
clone_size: once

cdr3_nt: TGTGCCAGCAGCCCACGGACAGGGGGCGAGTCCTCTGGCTACACCTTC
cdr3_aa: CASSPRTGGESSGYTF
d_call: TRBD1
j_call: TRBJ1-2
v_call: TRBV7-2
clone_size: .